Listed below are T cell receptor beta chains from one sample, sequenced in a study of OX40 agonist ivuxolimab in advanced cancers. Sequenced by immunoSEQ multiplex PCR; TCRdb stores in-frame clones only, minus some. The repertoire holds approximately 6,000 clones, with over 75% as singletons. Material: CD4+ or CD8+ T cells sorted from blood, obtained in a trial of the OX40 agonist ivuxolimab. The receptors were gathered from an adult with an advanced solid tumor such as melanoma, head and neck, liver or kidney cancer. CDR3s include the opening cysteine and the closing phenylalanine or tryptophan. D genes are given only for firm matches. Expanded clones are given a class, and other clones once, few, many or no size at all.

>TRBV2|TRBJ1-2|NA|NA
TGTGCCAGCACTCTTCAATCGGACTATGGCTACACCTTC
CASTLQSDYGYTF
>TRBV15|TRBJ1-5|TRBD1|medium-sized
TGTGCCACCAGCTCCAAGGGGACAGGGGGCTATCAGCCCCAGCATTTT
CATSSKGTGGYQPQHF
>TRBV27|TRBJ1-1|NA|NA
TGTGCCAGCAGCCGAGGGTACTTGAACACTGAAGCTTTCTTT
CASSRGYLNTEAFF
>TRBV6-5|TRBJ1-5|NA|NA
TGTGCCAGCAGTACTGACAGTTATAGCAATCAGCCCCAGCATTTT
CASSTDSYSNQPQHF
>TRBV6-5|TRBJ2-7|NA|few
TGTGCCAGCAGTCTACTAAATCCGGGAGATGAGCAGTACTTC
CASSLLNPGDEQYF
>TRBV29-1|TRBJ2-4|TRBD1|NA
TGCAGCGTTGCTCATCGGCGGGACAGGGTAGTAGGTCAGTACTTC
CSVAHRRDRVVGQYF
>TRBV11-2|TRBJ2-5|NA|NA
TGTGCCAGCAGCTACAAAGAGACCCAGTACTTC
CASSYKETQYF
>TRBV4-3|TRBJ2-5|TRBD2|NA
TGCGCCAGCAGCCAAGATCGGGCGGGGGGGCTCCAAGAGACCCAGTACTTC
CASSQDRAGGLQETQYF
>TRBV6-5|TRBJ2-1|NA|NA
TGTGCCAGCAGTTCGGACGACTACAATGAGCAGTTCTTC
CASSSDDYNEQFF
>TRBV23-1|TRBJ2-6|NA|NA
TGCGCCAGCAGTAGCAAGGATACGCAACAAAGTCGGGCCAACGTCCTGACTTTC
CASSSKDTQQSRANVLTF
>TRBV27|TRBJ2-7|TRBD1|NA
TGTGCCAGCAGTCCGACAGGGAACGAGCAGTACTTC
CASSPTGNEQYF
>TRBV7-9|TRBJ2-1|TRBD2|few
TGTGCCAGCAGCCCTAGCGGGATCTCCTACAATGAGCAGTTCTTC
CASSPSGISYNEQFF
>TRBV9|TRBJ2-7|TRBD2|few
TGTGCCAGCAGCGCCTCTAGCGGGAGTTACTACGAGCAGTACTTC
CASSASSGSYYEQYF
>TRBV6-6|TRBJ1-2|TRBD1|few
TGTGCCGGGAGTTTGGGACAGGGGGGCTATGGCTACACCTTC
CAGSLGQGGYGYTF
>TRBV6-5|TRBJ2-1|NA|few
TGTGCCAGCAGTTTCTACAATGAGCAGTTCTTC
CASSFYNEQFF